This T cell receptor (beta chain) was sequenced in a study of T-cell reconstitution after alpha-beta-depleted transplantation in children. Whole-study results and caveats: Surviving recipient T cells and intrathymic progenitors accounted for some patients' high TCRbeta diversity at day 60. Approximately two months post-transplant, alpha-beta T cells reportedly originated from several hundred expanded graft clones. Among T cells one year after transplant, newly produced cells accounted for most counts and diversity.

V shed 7 bases and J shed 6 bases, with 22 bases lying between them. Germline CDR1 and CDR2: MNHEY and SMNVEV (reference sequence). This CDR3 is 15 amino acids long. Ten or more counts support this clonotype. Its specificity is not known. Unique molecular identifiers were incorporated when the TCRbeta library was constructed. From the PCR reads, TCRdb called clonotypes with MiXCR, one entry per CDR3 protein. The data contain roughly 500,000 distinct CDR3 sequences, roughly a tenth of them singletons. The chain combines TRBV27 with TRBJ2-7; D is unclear. Sequences were derived from PBMCs, sampled before TCRalphabeta/CD19-depleted stem cell transplant. This TCR was sampled from a child aged 2 to 15 with inherited bone marrow failure, due to receive a stem cell transplant. The CDR3 nucleotides are TGTGCCAGCACCATCCCGGGCCTCCCCGGTTCCGAGCAGTACTTC. Its protein is CASTIPGLPGSEQYF.